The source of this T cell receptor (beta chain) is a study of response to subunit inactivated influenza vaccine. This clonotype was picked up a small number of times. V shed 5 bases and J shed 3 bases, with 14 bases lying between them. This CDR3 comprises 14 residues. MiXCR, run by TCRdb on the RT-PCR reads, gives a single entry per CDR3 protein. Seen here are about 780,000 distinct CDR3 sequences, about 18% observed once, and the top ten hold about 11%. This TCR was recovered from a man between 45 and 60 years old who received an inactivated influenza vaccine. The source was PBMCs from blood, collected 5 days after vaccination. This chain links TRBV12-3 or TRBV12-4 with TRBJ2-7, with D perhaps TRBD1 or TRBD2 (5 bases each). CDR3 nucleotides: TGTGCCAGCAGTACCGGCCGGGACGTCTACGAGCAGTACTTC. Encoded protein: CASSTGRDVYEQYF.